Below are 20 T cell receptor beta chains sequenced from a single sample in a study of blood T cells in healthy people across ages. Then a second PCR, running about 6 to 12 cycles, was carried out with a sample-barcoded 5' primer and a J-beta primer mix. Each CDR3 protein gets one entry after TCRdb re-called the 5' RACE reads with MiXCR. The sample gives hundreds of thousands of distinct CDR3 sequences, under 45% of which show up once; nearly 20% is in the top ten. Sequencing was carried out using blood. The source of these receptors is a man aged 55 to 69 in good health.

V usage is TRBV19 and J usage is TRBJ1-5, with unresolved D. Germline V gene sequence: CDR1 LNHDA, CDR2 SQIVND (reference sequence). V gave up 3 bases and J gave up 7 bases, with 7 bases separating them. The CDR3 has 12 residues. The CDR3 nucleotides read TGTGCCAGTAGTATTATTGCGCAGCCCCAGCATTTT. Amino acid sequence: CASSIIAQPQHF. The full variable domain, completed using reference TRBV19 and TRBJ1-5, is DGGITQSPKYLFRKEGQNVTLSCEQNLNHDAMYWYRQDPGQGLRLIYYSQIVNDFQKGDIAEGYSVSREKKESFPLTVTSAQKNPTAFYLCASSIIAQPQHFGDGTRLSIL.

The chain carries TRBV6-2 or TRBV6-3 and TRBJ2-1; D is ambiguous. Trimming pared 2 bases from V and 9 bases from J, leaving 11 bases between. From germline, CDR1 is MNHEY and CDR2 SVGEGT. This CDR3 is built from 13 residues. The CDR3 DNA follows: TGTGCCAGCAGTTACCTTGTGCTCGTTGAGCAGTTCTTC. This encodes CASSYLVLVEQFF.

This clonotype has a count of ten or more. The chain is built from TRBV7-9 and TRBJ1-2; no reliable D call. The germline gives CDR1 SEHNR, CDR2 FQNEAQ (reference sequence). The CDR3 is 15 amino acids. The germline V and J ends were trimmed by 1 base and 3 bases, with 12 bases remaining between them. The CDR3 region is CASSLVGENYYGYTF. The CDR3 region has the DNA TGTGCCAGCAGCTTAGTTGGAGAGAACTACTATGGCTACACCTTC.

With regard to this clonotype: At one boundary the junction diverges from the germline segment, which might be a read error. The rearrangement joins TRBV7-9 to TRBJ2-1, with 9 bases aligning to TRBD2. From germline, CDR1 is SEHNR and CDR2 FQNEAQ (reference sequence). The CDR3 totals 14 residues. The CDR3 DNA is TGTGCCGGCAGCCTTAGCGGGGGTTACAATGAGCAGTTCTTC. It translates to CAGSLSGGYNEQFF. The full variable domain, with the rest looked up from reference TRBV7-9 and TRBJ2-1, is DTGVSQNPRHKITKRGQNVTFRCDPISEHNRLYWYRQTLGQGPEFLTYFQNEAQLEKSRLLSDRFSAERPKGSFSTLEIQRTEQGDSAMYLCAGSLSGGYNEQFFGPGTRLTVL.

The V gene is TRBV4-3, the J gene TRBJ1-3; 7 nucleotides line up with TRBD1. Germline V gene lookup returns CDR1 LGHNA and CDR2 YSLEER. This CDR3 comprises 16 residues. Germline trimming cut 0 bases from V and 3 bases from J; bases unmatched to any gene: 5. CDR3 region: CASSQDRGEFGNTIYF. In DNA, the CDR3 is TGCGCCAGCAGCCAAGACAGGGGGGAGTTTGGAAACACCATATATTTT.

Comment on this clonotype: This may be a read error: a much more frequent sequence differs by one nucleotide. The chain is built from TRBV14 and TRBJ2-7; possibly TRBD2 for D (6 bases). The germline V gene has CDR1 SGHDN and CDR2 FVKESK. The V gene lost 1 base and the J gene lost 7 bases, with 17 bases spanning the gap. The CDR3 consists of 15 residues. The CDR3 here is CASSQGKGRGNEQYF. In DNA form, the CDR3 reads TGTGCCAGCAGCCAAGGAAAGGGGCGCGGGAATGAGCAGTACTTC.

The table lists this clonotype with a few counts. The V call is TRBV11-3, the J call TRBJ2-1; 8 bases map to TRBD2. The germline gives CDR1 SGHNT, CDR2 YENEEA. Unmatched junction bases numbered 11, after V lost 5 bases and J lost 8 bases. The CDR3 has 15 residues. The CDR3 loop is CASSPGSGAGYEQFF. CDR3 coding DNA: TGTGCCAGCAGCCCCGGTAGCGGGGCTGGGTATGAGCAGTTCTTC.

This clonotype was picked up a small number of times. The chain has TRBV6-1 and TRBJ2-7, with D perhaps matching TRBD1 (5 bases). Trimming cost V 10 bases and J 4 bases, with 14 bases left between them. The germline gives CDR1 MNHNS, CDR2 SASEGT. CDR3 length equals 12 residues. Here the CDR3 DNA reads TGTGCCACCACAGGATTCATTTACGAGCAGTACTTC. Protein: CATTGFIYEQYF.

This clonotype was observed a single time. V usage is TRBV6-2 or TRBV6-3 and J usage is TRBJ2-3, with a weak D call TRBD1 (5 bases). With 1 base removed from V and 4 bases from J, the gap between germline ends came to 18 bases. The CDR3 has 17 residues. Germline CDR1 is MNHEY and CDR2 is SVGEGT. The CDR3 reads CASSYLKVIGVPDTQYF. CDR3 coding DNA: TGTGCCAGCAGTTACTTAAAGGTGATAGGGGTTCCAGATACGCAGTATTTT.

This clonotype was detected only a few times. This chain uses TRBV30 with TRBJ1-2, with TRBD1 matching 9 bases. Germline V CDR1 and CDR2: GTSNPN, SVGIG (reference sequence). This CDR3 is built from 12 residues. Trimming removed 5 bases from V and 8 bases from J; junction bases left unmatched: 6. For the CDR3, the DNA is TGTGCCTGGGCACAGGGGGCGCGGGGCTACACCTTC. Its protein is CAWAQGARGYTF.

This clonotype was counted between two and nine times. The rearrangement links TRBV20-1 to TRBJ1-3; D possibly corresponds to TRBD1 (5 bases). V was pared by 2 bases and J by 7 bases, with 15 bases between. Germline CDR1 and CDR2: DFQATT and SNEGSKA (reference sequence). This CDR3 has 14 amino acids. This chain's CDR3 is CSARSREGWNTIYF. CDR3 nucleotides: TGCAGTGCTAGATCGAGGGAGGGGTGGAACACCATATATTTT.

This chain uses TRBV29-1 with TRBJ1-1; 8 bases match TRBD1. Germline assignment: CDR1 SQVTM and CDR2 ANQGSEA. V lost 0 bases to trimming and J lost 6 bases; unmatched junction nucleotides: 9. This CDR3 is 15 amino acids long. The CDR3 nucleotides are TGCAGCGTTGAAGATTGGGAACAGGGGGTGTCTGAAGCTTTCTTT. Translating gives CSVEDWEQGVSEAFF. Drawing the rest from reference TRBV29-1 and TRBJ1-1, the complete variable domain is SAVISQKPSRDICQRGTSLTIQCQVDSQVTMMFWYRQQPGQSLTLIATANQGSEATYESGFVIDKFPISRPNLTFSTLTVSNMSPEDSSIYLCSVEDWEQGVSEAFFGQGTRLTVV.

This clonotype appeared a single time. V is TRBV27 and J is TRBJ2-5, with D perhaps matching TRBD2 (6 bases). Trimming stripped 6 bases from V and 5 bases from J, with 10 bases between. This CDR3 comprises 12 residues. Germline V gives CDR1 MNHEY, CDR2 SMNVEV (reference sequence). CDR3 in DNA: TGTGCCAGCAGAGGACTAAGCGAGACCCAGTACTTC. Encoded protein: CASRGLSETQYF.

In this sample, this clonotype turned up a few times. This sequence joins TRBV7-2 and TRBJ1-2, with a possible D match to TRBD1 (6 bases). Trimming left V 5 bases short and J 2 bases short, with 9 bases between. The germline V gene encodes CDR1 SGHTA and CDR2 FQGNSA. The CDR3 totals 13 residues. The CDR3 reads CASSVDRNYGYTF. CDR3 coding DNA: TGTGCCAGCAGCGTGGACAGAAACTATGGCTACACCTTC.

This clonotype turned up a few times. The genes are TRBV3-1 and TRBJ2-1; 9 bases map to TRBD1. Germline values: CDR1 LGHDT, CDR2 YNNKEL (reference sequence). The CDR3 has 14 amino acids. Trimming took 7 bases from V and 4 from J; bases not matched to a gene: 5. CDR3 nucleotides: TGTGCCAGCACCCCGGGACAGGGTTACAATGAGCAGTTCTTC. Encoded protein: CASTPGQGYNEQFF.

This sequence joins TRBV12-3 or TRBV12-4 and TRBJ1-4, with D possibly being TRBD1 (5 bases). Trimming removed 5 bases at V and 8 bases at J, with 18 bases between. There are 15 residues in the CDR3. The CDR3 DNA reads TGTGCCAGCAGTCCCCGATCGGGGGGGGACGAAAAACTGTTTTTT. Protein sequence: CASSPRSGGDEKLFF.

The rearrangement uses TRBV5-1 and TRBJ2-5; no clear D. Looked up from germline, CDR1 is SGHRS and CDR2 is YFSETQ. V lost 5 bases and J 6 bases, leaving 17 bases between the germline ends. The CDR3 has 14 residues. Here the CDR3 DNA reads TGCGCCAGCAGGGACCGGGCCTCGGTTCAGACCCAGTACTTC. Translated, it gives CASRDRASVQTQYF.

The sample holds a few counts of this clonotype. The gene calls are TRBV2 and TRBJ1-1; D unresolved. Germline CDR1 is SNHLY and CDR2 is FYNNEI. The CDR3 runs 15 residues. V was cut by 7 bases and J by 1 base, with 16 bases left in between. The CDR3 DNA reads TGTGCCAGCACCCCTAGCAGATCCCAGAACACTGAAGCTTTCTTT. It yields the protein CASTPSRSQNTEAFF.

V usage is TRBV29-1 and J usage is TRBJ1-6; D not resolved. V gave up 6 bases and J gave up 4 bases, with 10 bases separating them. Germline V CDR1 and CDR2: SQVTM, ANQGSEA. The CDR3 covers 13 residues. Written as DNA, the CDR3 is TGCAGCGTCGCTGAGGATTATAATTCACCCCTCCACTTT. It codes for CSVAEDYNSPLHF.

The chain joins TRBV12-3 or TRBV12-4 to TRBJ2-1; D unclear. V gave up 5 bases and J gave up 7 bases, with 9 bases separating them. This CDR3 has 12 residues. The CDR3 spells CASSRIRNEQFF. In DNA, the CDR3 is TGTGCCAGCAGTCGGATCCGAAATGAGCAGTTCTTC.